What follows describes a single TCR beta chain. Antigen specificity is unknown. These data belong to a study of cytomegalovirus exposure and HLA in healthy donors. Findings and limits, study-wide: Three chains linked to CMV were shown in vitro to be specific for CMV antigens. Usually a TCR sequence was rare, but some public TCRs were found in many donors.

Profiling relied on immunoSEQ multiplex PCR, and the TCRdb table lists in-frame clones only, not all of them. The sample lists 150,000 to 200,000 clones, 84% occurring once. CDR1 and CDR2 (germline): MNHNS, SASEGT. CDR3 length equals 15 residues. V was shortened by 4 bases and J by 12 bases, with 22 bases between the two germline ends. This TCR was sampled from a man between 25 and 39 years old in good health and CMV-seropositive. The chain is built from TRBV6-1 and TRBJ2-1, with a tentative D call TRBD2 (6 bases). The sequencing input was PBMCs. CDR3: CASSARLAQTMRQFF. The DNA for the CDR3 is TGTGCCAGCAGTGCACGGCTAGCGCAAACAATGAGGCAGTTCTTC.